What follows are 30 T cell receptor beta chains derived from one specimen sequenced in a study of early T cells in non-severe SARS-CoV-2 infection. TCRdb passed the 5' RACE reads through MiXCR, listing each CDR3 protein once. The data show around 49,000 distinct CDR3 sequences, with about 4.2% seen just once and under 6.5% held by the top ten. The sample taken for sequencing was whole blood. These TCRs come from an adult who was a healthcare worker with PCR-confirmed SARS-CoV-2 infection or an uninfected control (not recorded which).

CDR3 in amino acids: CASSPKRLAGGGNEQFF. The CDR3 coding sequence is TGTGCCAGCTCACCCAAAAGACTAGCGGGAGGTGGTAATGAGCAGTTCTTC. The genes are TRBV18 and TRBJ2-1; 13 bases align to TRBD2. CDR3 length: 17 residues. Germline V lookup: CDR1 KGHSH, CDR2 LQKENI. J gave up 7 bases and V 3 bases, and 9 bases lay outside the gene matches.

This clonotype showed up many times. The chain is built from TRBV7-8 and TRBJ1-4; 7 positions agree with TRBD1. V lost 4 bases to trimming and J lost 8 bases; unmatched junction nucleotides: 7. The CDR3 length is 14 residues. Germline V gives CDR1 SGHVS, CDR2 FQNEAQ. The CDR3 loop reads CASSSRGRGEKLFF. The CDR3 nucleotides are TGTGCCAGCAGCTCGAGGGGGCGCGGGGAAAAACTGTTTTTT.

This clonotype was detected a few times. V gene TRBV7-2 combines with J gene TRBJ2-2, with D possibly TRBD2 on 6 matching bases. The ends were cut back, 2 bases at V and 4 bases at J, with 14 bases in the middle. The CDR3 is 16 amino acids. Germline lookup yields CDR1 SGHTA and CDR2 FQGNSA. The CDR3 spells CASSLLSGVRTGELFF. The CDR3, as DNA: TGTGCCAGCAGCTTACTTTCGGGAGTTCGCACCGGGGAGCTGTTTTTT.

Ten or more counts support this clonotype. The gene calls are TRBV29-1 and TRBJ1-1; 9 nucleotides line up with TRBD1. The V gene end was trimmed by 3 bases and the J gene end by 3 bases; junction bases not matched to a gene: 2. The CDR3 contains 13 residues. The germline gives CDR1 SQVTM, CDR2 ANQGSEA. CDR3 sequence (DNA): TGCAGCGTTGAGAGGGACAGGGACACTGAAGCTTTCTTT. Its translation: CSVERDRDTEAFF. The full variable domain, its missing parts supplied by reference TRBV29-1 and TRBJ1-1, is SAVISQKPSRDICQRGTSLTIQCQVDSQVTMMFWYRQQPGQSLTLIATANQGSEATYESGFVIDKFPISRPNLTFSTLTVSNMSPEDSSIYLCSVERDRDTEAFFGQGTRLTVV.

V usage is TRBV7-9 and J usage is TRBJ1-1, with D unclear. The CDR3 spans 13 residues. Germline V gives CDR1 SEHNR, CDR2 FQNEAQ (reference sequence). Trimming removed 2 bases at V and 3 bases at J, with 7 bases between. CDR3 DNA sequence: TGTGCCAGCAGCTTACTCCCCGACACTGAAGCTTTCTTT. Its protein is CASSLLPDTEAFF.

This clonotype was counted at least ten times. This chain joins TRBV7-8 and TRBJ2-3; D gene uncertain. CDR3 length equals 12 residues. V lost 3 bases, J lost 4 bases, and 5 bases lay in between. Germline CDR1 reads SGHVS; CDR2 reads FQNEAQ. Written as DNA, the CDR3 is TGTGCCAGCAGCTTGTGGTCAGATACGCAGTATTTT. Protein sequence: CASSLWSDTQYF.

The chain couples TRBV7-3 to TRBJ2-5; D might be TRBD1 (7 bases). Germline loops: CDR1 SGHTA, CDR2 FQGTGA. The CDR3 is made up of 14 amino acids. The V end lost 5 bases, the J end lost 7 bases, and 17 bases lay between the germline ends. CDR3: CASSPSRQGGTQYF. In DNA, the CDR3 is TGTGCCAGCAGCCCCTCGCGACAGGGAGGGACCCAGTACTTC.

This clonotype has at least ten counts. J is TRBJ2-3 and V is TRBV7-2, with D hard to call. This CDR3 is 15 amino acids long. The V gene lost 0 bases and the J gene lost 4 bases, with 11 bases spanning the gap. The V gene's germline CDR1 is SGHTA and CDR2 FQGNSA. CDR3 DNA: TGTGCCAGCAGCTTAGCCCCTGGCGATCCAGATACGCAGTATTTT. This encodes CASSLAPGDPDTQYF.

With respect to this clonotype: A much larger clone sits a single nucleotide away, making a read error possible. The chain joins TRBV24-1 to TRBJ2-1, with D tentatively TRBD2 (6 bases). The germline gives CDR1 KGHDR, CDR2 SFDVKD. The CDR3 length is 13 residues. CDR3 protein: CAISDFTGAAEFF. CDR3 coding DNA: TGTGCCATCAGTGATTTTACGGGAGCCGCTGAGTTCTTC.

This clonotype was recorded at least ten times. The chain combines TRBV10-3 with TRBJ2-3; no definite D call. The CDR3 length is 15 residues. V was clipped by 0 bases and J by 2 bases, with 9 bases between them. From germline, CDR1 is ENHRY and CDR2 SYGVKD. CDR3 region: CAISESESVTDTQYF. CDR3 DNA sequence: TGTGCCATCAGTGAGTCTGAGTCTGTCACAGATACGCAGTATTTT.

Remarks on this clonotype: The DNA is omitted, as the CDR3 cannot be located on it reliably, and the CDR3 follows TCRdb's listing. The chain has TRBV21-1 and TRBJ1-4; the table assigns TRBD1, which was not confirmed against the DNA. TRBV21-1 is shown as a pseudogene. The CDR3 region is 18 residues in length, termini included. The CDR3 loop is CASSKAPGPGVRMKNCFF.

The table lists this clonotype with many counts. The J gene is TRBJ2-7, the V gene TRBV25-1; 7 positions agree with TRBD1. Germline-derived CDR1 and CDR2 are MGHDK and SYGVNS. The V segment lost 3 bases and the J segment 4 bases; nucleotides outside the gene matches: 3. The CDR3 sequence is 13 residues long. The CDR3 coding sequence is TGTGCCAGCAGTGATACAGGGGTTTACGAGCAGTACTTC. Translating gives CASSDTGVYEQYF.

The V call is TRBV15, the J call TRBJ2-6, with 11 bases lining up with TRBD2. CDR3 length equals 17 residues. With V trimmed by 2 bases and J by 10 bases, 10 bases remained unmatched. Per the germline V gene, CDR1 is LNHNV and CDR2 is YYDKDF (reference sequence). The CDR3 bases are TGTGCCACCAGCAGATTTAGCGGGAGGGTAGGGGAAAACGTCCTGACTTTC. It specifies CATSRFSGRVGENVLTF.

For this clonotype: Being one base from a much bigger clone, this may be a read error. V gene TRBV9 combines with J gene TRBJ2-7; 9 nucleotides agree with TRBD1. The CDR3 length is 14 residues. The germline V gene has CDR1 SGDLS and CDR2 YYNGEE. CDR3: CATSVGTGSYEQYF. CDR3 in DNA: TGTGCCACCAGCGTGGGGACAGGGAGCTACGAGCAGTACTTC. Based on the CDR3 plus reference TRBV9 and TRBJ2-7, the full variable domain is DSGVTQTPKHLITATGQRVTLRCSPRSGDLSVYWYQQSLDQGLQFLIQYYNGEERAKGNILERFSAQQFPDLHSELNLSSLELGDSALYFCATSVGTGSYEQYFGPGTRLTVT.

The chain joins TRBV12-3 or TRBV12-4 to TRBJ1-5; D may be TRBD1 (5 bases). Trimming cost V 8 bases and J 2 bases, with 16 bases left between them. The length of the CDR3 is 15 residues. The CDR3 nucleotides read TGTGCCAGCTGTCTCTGGCAGGGCGGCAATCAGCCCCAGCATTTT. This sequence encodes CASCLWQGGNQPQHF.

Many counts were recorded for this clonotype. V is TRBV29-1 and J is TRBJ2-3; perhaps TRBD2 as D (6 bases). The CDR3 is made up of 18 amino acids. Germline CDR1 SQVTM, CDR2 ANQGSEA. Trimming took 6 bases from V and 1 from J, leaving 26 bases between them. The CDR3 DNA follows: TGCAGCGTGGACACTGACAGCGGCGGGGCCCGGGGCACAGATACGCAGTATTTT. As protein: CSVDTDSGGARGTDTQYF.

This clonotype was counted a few times. This sequence joins TRBV6-2 or TRBV6-3 and TRBJ2-5, with D perhaps matching TRBD2 (5 bases). The CDR3 runs to 17 residues. Per germline, CDR1 MNHEY and CDR2 SVGEGT. V was cut by 6 bases and J by 1 base, with 21 bases left in between. CDR3 nucleotides: TGTGCCAGCAGCCCCACCGGACCGGGTGGACTCCAAGAGACCCAGTACTTC. Its protein is CASSPTGPGGLQETQYF.

This clonotype was seen more than once but under ten times. A much larger clone is a single base away; this may be a read error. The rearrangement joins TRBV29-1 to TRBJ2-2; 7 bases fit TRBD1. The CDR3 loop spans 13 amino acids. The V segment lost 7 bases and the J segment 0 bases; nucleotides outside the gene matches: 2. The germline V gene encodes CDR1 SQVTM and CDR2 ANQGSEA. CDR3 sequence reads: CSGGTANTGELFF. DNA of the CDR3: TGCAGCGGAGGGACAGCGAACACCGGGGAGCTGTTTTTT.

This clonotype was recorded many times. The chain is built from TRBV7-9 and TRBJ2-3, with 8 bases matching TRBD2. The CDR3 extends over 16 amino acids. From germline, CDR1 is SEHNR and CDR2 FQNEAQ (reference sequence). The V and J ends lost 4 bases and 0 bases, in that order; junction bases with no gene match: 6. The DNA for the CDR3 is TGTGCCAGCAGCTCCCGTGGCGGGGGGAGCACAGATACGCAGTATTTT. As protein: CASSSRGGGSTDTQYF.

The sample holds many counts of this clonotype. The CDR3 nucleotides read TGCAGTGCTAGGAGACAGGATGAGCAGTTCTTC. Its protein is CSARRQDEQFF. This chain links TRBV20-1 with TRBJ2-1, with a possible D match to TRBD1 (6 bases). Trimming removed 3 bases from V and 8 bases from J, with 8 bases in between. The length of the CDR3 is 11 residues. Looked up from germline, CDR1 is DFQATT and CDR2 is SNEGSKA (reference sequence).

This clonotype was observed at least ten times. This chain links TRBV12-3 or TRBV12-4 with TRBJ2-2; 15 nucleotides match TRBD2. J was trimmed by 4 bases and V by 5 bases; bases with no gene match: 5. The CDR3 has 17 residues. DNA of the CDR3: TGTGCCAGCAGTCACGGGACTAGCGGGAGGTTCACCGGGGAGCTGTTTTTT. Protein product: CASSHGTSGRFTGELFF.

V gene TRBV20-1 combines with J gene TRBJ2-3; maybe TRBD2 (5 bases). CDR1 and CDR2 from the germline V gene are DFQATT and SNEGSKA (reference sequence). Trimming left V 0 bases short and J 4 bases short, with 11 bases between. The length of the CDR3 is 14 residues. In DNA, the CDR3 is TGCAGTGCTAGAGAGACGGGGATGGCAGATACGCAGTATTTT. It encodes CSARETGMADTQYF.

This clonotype was seen at least ten times. The rearrangement links TRBV2 to TRBJ1-2; D not certain. V dropped 8 bases and J dropped 2 bases, with 15 bases sitting between them. Germline V gene sequence: CDR1 SNHLY, CDR2 FYNNEI. CDR3 size: 14 residues. CDR3 sequence reads: CASVIHRGNYGYTF. The DNA of the CDR3 is TGTGCCAGCGTGATCCACCGAGGGAACTATGGCTACACCTTC.

This clonotype came up many times. V gene TRBV20-1 combines with J gene TRBJ2-2; 9 bases map to TRBD2. V shed 6 bases and J 6 bases; nucleotides not matched to a gene: 8. This CDR3 is 14 amino acids long. From germline, CDR1 is DFQATT and CDR2 SNEGSKA (reference sequence). The CDR3 nucleotides read TGCAGTGCCAAAGGCGGGAGGGCCCCCGGGGAGCTGTTTTTT. It encodes CSAKGGRAPGELFF.

This clonotype was counted many times. The gene calls are TRBV7-2 and TRBJ1-1; D gene unclear. Germline V gene lookup returns CDR1 SGHTA and CDR2 FQGNSA. The CDR3 is 13 amino acids. Deletions cut 6 bases from V and 5 bases from J, with 13 bases between. The CDR3 bases are TGTGCCAGCAGTTTCTCCCCCACTACTGAAGCTTTCTTT. Translating gives CASSFSPTTEAFF.

This clonotype was counted ten times or more. The V call is TRBV5-1, the J call TRBJ2-1; 8 bases are shared with TRBD1. This CDR3 is 15 amino acids long. V gave up 0 bases and J gave up 6 bases; unmatched junction bases: 5. Germline assignment: CDR1 SGHRS and CDR2 YFSETQ. This CDR3 is CASSLGQGAFNEQFF. The CDR3 DNA reads as TGCGCCAGCAGCTTGGGCCAGGGGGCCTTCAATGAGCAGTTCTTC. The entire variable domain, with the rest obtained from reference TRBV5-1 and TRBJ2-1, is as follows: KAGVTQTPRYLIKTRGQQVTLSCSPISGHRSVSWYQQTPGQGLQFLFEYFSETQRNKGNFPGRFSGRQFSNSRSEMNVSTLELGDSALYLCASSLGQGAFNEQFFGPGTRLTVL.

This clonotype was picked up a small number of times. V usage is TRBV13 and J usage is TRBJ2-3; 8 bases match TRBD2. The germline gives CDR1 PRHDT, CDR2 FYEKMQ (reference sequence). The CDR3 has 16 amino acids. J lost 5 bases, V lost 5 bases, and 12 bases had no gene match. This CDR3 reads CASSPREGRGVDTQYF. The CDR3, as DNA: TGTGCCAGCAGCCCCCGGGAGGGCCGGGGAGTAGATACGCAGTATTTT.

This clonotype was recorded many times. The chain couples TRBV5-1 to TRBJ2-1; TRBD2 matches 9 bases. J was trimmed by 0 bases and V by 3 bases; bases with no gene match: 4. CDR1 and CDR2 (germline): SGHRS, YFSETQ. The CDR3 contains 16 residues. CDR3 loop: CASSSTSGFSYNEQFF. The CDR3 region has the DNA TGCGCCAGCAGCTCCACTAGCGGGTTCTCCTACAATGAGCAGTTCTTC.

This clonotype was seen a handful of times. Being one base from a much bigger clone, this may be a read error. J is TRBJ2-7 and V is TRBV7-2; 10 bases are shared with TRBD2. The V segment lost 6 bases and the J segment 6 bases; nucleotides outside the gene matches: 8. The CDR3 contains 14 residues. The germline gives CDR1 SGHTA, CDR2 FQGNSA. The CDR3 nucleotides read TGTGCCAGCAGTCCTCTAGCGGGGGACTGCGAGCAGTACTTC. Its translation is CASSPLAGDCEQYF.

The rearrangement links TRBV20-1 to TRBJ2-3; D uncertain. The CDR3 totals 14 residues. Per the germline V gene, CDR1 is DFQATT and CDR2 is SNEGSKA (reference sequence). Trimming removed 2 bases from V and 4 bases from J, with 13 bases in between. The CDR3 loop reads CSARSGGVSDTQYF. The CDR3 DNA reads as TGCAGTGCTAGATCCGGTGGGGTCTCAGATACGCAGTATTTT.